These 9 T cell receptor beta chains were all obtained from the same sample, sequenced in a study of sequential checkpoint blockade in melanoma. Using immunoSEQ multiplex PCR, the repertoire was profiled, and TCRdb retains in-frame clones only, with some absent. The data show approximately 20,000 clones, about 28% seen once. Treatment given: randomized to nivolumab then ipilimumab (arm A) or the reverse (arm B). The specimen comprised tumor tissue (inferred from file names), sampled from a patient given nivolumab and ipilimumab in sequence. Receptor source: a human donor with melanoma.

The rearrangement joins TRBV19 to TRBJ2-6; 9 positions agree with TRBD1. The CDR3 spans 17 residues. Germline V gene lookup returns CDR1 LNHDA and CDR2 SQIVND (reference sequence). With 6 bases clipped from V and 4 bases from J, the junction kept 10 bases outside the gene matches. In DNA, the CDR3 is TGTGCCAGTAGGGGTTTGAGGACAGGGGCCGGGGCCAACGTCCTGACTTTC. This codes for CASRGLRTGAGANVLTF.

The V gene is TRBV4-1, the J gene TRBJ2-6; D remains ambiguous. This CDR3 is 14 amino acids long. Germline V CDR1 and CDR2: MGHRA, YSYEKL. V shed 4 bases and J shed 1 base, with 5 bases lying between them. The CDR3 reads CASSLGSGANVLTF. The CDR3 bases are TGCGCCAGCAGCCTTGGTTCTGGGGCCAACGTCCTGACTTTC.

This clone was seen many times. The chain carries TRBV11-3 and TRBJ2-1; the D gene is possibly TRBD1 (6 bases). The CDR3 is 15 residues long. The V end was cut by 5 bases, the J end by 2 bases, with 13 bases between. From germline, CDR1 is SGHNT and CDR2 YENEEA. In DNA form, the CDR3 reads TGTGCCAGCAGCCTGACCGGGACACCCTACAATGAGCAGTTCTTC. It codes for CASSLTGTPYNEQFF.

There are a few counts of this clone. V is TRBV11-3 and J is TRBJ2-1; 16 bases agree with TRBD2. Germline CDR1 reads SGHNT; CDR2 reads YENEEA. V was pared by 4 bases and J by 6 bases, with 9 bases of the junction left unmatched. The CDR3 sequence is 18 residues long. The CDR3 loop is CASSYHPGTSGGANEQFF. The DNA of the CDR3 is TGTGCCAGCAGCTACCATCCCGGGACTAGCGGGGGGGCCAATGAGCAGTTCTTC.

This clone was counted a few times. The chain combines TRBV11-3 with TRBJ1-3, with 7 bases lining up with TRBD1. With 5 bases clipped from V and 0 bases from J, the junction kept 4 bases outside the gene matches. This CDR3 has 15 amino acids. Germline CDR1 and CDR2: SGHNT and YENEEA. In DNA form, the CDR3 reads TGTGCCAGCAGCGCTAGACAGGGCTCTGGAAACACCATATATTTT. This codes for CASSARQGSGNTIYF.

This clone was counted many times. The chain carries TRBV7-5 and TRBJ1-5. TRBV7-5 corresponds to a pseudogene. The length of the CDR3 is 14 residues. The CDR3 region is CASSSEAGRSPQHF. Here the CDR3 DNA reads TGTGCCAGCAGTTCCGAGGCAGGCCGGTCCCCCCAGCATTTT.

This clone has just a few counts. The chain links TRBV19 to TRBJ1-4, with 8 positions matching TRBD1. Looked up from germline, CDR1 is LNHDA and CDR2 is SQIVND (reference sequence). The CDR3 has 13 amino acids. The junction had 10 bases not matched to a gene; V was cut back by 11 bases and J by 8 bases. In nucleotides, the CDR3 is TGTGCCTCGGGCAGGGGGCTCGGAGAAAAACTGTTTTTT. This encodes CASGRGLGEKLFF. The whole variable domain, remainder taken from reference TRBV19 and TRBJ1-4, is DGGITQSPKYLFRKEGQNVTLSCEQNLNHDAMYWYRQDPGQGLRLIYYSQIVNDFQKGDIAEGYSVSREKKESFPLTVTSAQKNPTAFYLCASGRGLGEKLFFGSGTQLSVL.

This clone was seen a handful of times. The gene calls are TRBV7-1 and TRBJ1-2, with D uncertain. TRBV7-1 is recorded as an ORF, its role being uncertain. The CDR3 consists of 13 residues. V was cut by 4 bases and J by 4 bases, with 10 bases left in between. The DNA for the CDR3 is TGTGCCAGCAGCTTAGTGTACCCCTATGGCTACACCTTC. Protein sequence: CASSLVYPYGYTF.

This clone has at least ten counts. The chain carries TRBV11-3 and TRBJ1-1, with D uncertain. V gave up 5 bases and J gave up 0 bases, with 10 bases separating them. Germline V gene lookup returns CDR1 SGHNT and CDR2 YENEEA. The CDR3 is 14 residues long. This CDR3 is CASSDSRVNTEAFF. The CDR3 coding sequence is TGTGCCAGCAGCGACTCACGGGTGAACACTGAAGCTTTCTTT.